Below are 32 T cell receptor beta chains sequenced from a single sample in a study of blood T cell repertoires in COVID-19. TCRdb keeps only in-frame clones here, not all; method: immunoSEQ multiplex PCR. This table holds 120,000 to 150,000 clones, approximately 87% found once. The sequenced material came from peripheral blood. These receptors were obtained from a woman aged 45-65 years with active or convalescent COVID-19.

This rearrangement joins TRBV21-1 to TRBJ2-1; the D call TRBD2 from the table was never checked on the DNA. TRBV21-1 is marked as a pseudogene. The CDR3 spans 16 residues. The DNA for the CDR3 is TGTGCCAGCAGCACCCGCGGGGGGTTGGCCTACAATGAGCAGTTCTTC. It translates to CASSTRGGLAYNEQFF.

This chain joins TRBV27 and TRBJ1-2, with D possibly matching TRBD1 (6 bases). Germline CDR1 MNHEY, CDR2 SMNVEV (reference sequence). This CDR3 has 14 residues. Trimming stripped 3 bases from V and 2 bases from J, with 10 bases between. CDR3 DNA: TGTGCCAGCAGTTTCCGGGGGGCCAACTATGGCTACACCTTC. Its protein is CASSFRGANYGYTF.

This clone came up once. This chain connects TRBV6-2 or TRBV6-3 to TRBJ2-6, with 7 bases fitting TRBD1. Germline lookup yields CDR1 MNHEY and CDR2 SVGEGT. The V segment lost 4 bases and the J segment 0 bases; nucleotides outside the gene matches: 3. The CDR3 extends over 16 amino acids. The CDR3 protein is CASSWGQYSGANVLTF. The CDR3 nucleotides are TGTGCCAGCAGTTGGGGACAGTACTCTGGGGCCAACGTCCTGACTTTC.

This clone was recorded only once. The CDR3 reads CASSLDVGNYEQYF. The CDR3 DNA is TGTGCCAGCAGCTTAGATGTCGGGAACTACGAGCAGTACTTC. The gene calls are TRBV11-2 and TRBJ2-7; D may be TRBD2 (5 bases). The germline CDR1 and CDR2 sequences are SGHAT and FQNNGV. The CDR3 consists of 14 residues. With 0 bases removed from V and 3 bases from J, the gap between germline ends came to 9 bases.

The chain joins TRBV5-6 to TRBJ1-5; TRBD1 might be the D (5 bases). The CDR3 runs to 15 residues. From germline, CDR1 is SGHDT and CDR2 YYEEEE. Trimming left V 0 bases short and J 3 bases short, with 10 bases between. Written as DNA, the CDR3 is TGTGCCAGCAGCTTGGGACAGCTAGACAATCAGCCCCAGCATTTT. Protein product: CASSLGQLDNQPQHF.

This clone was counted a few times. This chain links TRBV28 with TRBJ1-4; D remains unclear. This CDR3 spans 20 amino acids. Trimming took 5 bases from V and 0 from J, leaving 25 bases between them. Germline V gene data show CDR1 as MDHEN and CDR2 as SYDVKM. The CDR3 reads CASSLSADYRAPSTNEKLFF. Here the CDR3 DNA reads TGTGCCAGCAGTCTATCAGCGGACTACCGGGCCCCTTCAACTAATGAAAAACTGTTTTTT.

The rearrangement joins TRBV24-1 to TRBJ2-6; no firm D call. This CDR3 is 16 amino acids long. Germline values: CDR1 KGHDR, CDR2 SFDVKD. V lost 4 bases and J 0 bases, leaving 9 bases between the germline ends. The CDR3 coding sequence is TGTGCCACCAGTGACCACAAGTTCTCTGGGGCCAACGTCCTGACTTTC. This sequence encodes CATSDHKFSGANVLTF.

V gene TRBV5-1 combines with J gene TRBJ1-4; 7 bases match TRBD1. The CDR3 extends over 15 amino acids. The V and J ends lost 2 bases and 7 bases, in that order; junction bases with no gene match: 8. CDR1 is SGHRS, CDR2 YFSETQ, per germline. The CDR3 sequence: CASSFGQAGSEKLFF. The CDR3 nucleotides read TGCGCCAGCAGCTTTGGACAGGCGGGAAGTGAAAAACTGTTTTTT.

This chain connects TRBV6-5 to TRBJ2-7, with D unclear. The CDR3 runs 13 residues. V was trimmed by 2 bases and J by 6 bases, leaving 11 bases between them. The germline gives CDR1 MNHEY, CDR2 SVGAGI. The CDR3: CASSYTRSREQYF. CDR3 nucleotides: TGTGCCAGCAGTTACACGAGGTCCCGCGAGCAGTACTTC.

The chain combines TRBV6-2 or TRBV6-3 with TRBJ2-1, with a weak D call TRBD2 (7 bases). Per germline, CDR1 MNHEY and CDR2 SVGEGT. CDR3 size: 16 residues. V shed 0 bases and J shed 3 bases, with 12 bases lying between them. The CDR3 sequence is CASSYSGEGGYNEQFF. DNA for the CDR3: TGTGCCAGCAGTTACTCCGGGGAGGGGGGCTACAATGAGCAGTTCTTC.

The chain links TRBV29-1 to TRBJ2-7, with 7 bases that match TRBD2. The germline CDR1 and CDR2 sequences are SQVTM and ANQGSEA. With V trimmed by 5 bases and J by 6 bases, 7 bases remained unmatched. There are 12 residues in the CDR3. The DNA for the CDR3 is TGCAGCGTTTTTACGGGGGGAGGCGAGCAGTACTTC. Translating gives CSVFTGGGEQYF.

The CDR3 loop is CASPTRVKTQYF. The CDR3 DNA reads as TGTGCCAGTCCAACCAGGGTGAAGACCCAGTACTTC. The V gene is TRBV19, the J gene TRBJ2-5; TRBD1 is a possible D gene (5 bases). CDR1 and CDR2 from the germline V gene are LNHDA and SQIVND (reference sequence). With 8 bases removed from V and 6 bases from J, the gap between germline ends came to 13 bases. CDR3 length equals 12 residues.

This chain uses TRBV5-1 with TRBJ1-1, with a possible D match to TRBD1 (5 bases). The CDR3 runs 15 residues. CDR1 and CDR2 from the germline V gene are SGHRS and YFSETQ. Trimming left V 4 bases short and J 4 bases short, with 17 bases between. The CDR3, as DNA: TGCGCCAGCAGCACCGAATGGGGCTGGGGCACTGAAGCTTTCTTT. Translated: CASSTEWGWGTEAFF.

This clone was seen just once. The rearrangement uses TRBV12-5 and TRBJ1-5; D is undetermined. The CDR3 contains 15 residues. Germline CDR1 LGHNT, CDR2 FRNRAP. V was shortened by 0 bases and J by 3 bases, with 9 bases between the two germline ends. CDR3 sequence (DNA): TGTGCTAGTGGTTTGGTAGTGGGAGCCAATCAGCCCCAGCATTTT. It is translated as CASGLVVGANQPQHF.

CDR3 DNA sequence: TGCGCCAGCAGGGTGTTCGGAGGGGCCACTCACGAAAAACTGTTTTTT. The encoded protein is CASRVFGGATHEKLFF. The chain combines TRBV4-1 with TRBJ1-4; D is possibly TRBD1 (5 bases). Looked up from germline, CDR1 is MGHRA and CDR2 is YSYEKL. V was trimmed by 6 bases and J by 8 bases, leaving 22 bases between them. The CDR3 consists of 16 residues.

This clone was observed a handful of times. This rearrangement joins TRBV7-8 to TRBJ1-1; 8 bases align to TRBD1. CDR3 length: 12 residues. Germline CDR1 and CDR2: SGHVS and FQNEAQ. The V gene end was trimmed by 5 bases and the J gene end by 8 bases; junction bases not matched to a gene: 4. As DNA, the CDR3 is TGTGCCAGCAGCGTTCGGACAGGGGAAGCTTTCTTT. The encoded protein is CASSVRTGEAFF.

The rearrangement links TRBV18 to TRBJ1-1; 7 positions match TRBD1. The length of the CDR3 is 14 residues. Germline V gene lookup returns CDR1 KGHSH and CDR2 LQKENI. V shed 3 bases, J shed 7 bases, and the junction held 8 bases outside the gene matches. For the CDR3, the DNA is TGTGCCAGCTCACCTTCGGGACAGTCCCTTGAAGCTTTCTTT. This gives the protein CASSPSGQSLEAFF.

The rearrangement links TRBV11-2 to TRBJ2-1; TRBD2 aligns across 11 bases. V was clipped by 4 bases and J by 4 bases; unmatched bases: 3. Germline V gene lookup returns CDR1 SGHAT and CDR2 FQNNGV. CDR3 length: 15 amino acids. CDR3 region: CASSSLAGGYNEQFF. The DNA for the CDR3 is TGTGCCAGCAGCTCATTAGCGGGGGGGTACAATGAGCAGTTCTTC.

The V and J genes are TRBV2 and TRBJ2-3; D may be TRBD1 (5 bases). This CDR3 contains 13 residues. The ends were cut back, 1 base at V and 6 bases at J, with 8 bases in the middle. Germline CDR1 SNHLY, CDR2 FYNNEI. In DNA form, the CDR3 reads TGTGCCAGCAGTGAAGACTCAGGGGATACGCAGTATTTT. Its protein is CASSEDSGDTQYF.

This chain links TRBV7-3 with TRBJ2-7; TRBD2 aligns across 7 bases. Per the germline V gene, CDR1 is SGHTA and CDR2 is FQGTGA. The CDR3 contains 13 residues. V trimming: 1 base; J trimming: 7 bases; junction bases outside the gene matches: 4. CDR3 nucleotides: TGTGCCAGCAGCTTAAGGCAGGGAGGGGAGCAGTACTTC. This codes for CASSLRQGGEQYF.

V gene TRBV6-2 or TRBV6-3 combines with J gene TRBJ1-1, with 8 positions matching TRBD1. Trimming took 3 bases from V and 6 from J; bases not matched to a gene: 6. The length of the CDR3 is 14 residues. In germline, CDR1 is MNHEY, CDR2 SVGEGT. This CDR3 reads CASSYSTGGSEAFF. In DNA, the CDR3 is TGTGCCAGCAGTTATAGTACAGGGGGTTCTGAAGCTTTCTTT.

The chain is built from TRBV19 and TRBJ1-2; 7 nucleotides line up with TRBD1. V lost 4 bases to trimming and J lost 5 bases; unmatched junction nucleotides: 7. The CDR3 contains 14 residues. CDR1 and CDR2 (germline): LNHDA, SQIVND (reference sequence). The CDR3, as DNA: TGTGCCAGTAGTAATGGTAGGGGGCAATATGGCTACACCTTC. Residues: CASSNGRGQYGYTF.

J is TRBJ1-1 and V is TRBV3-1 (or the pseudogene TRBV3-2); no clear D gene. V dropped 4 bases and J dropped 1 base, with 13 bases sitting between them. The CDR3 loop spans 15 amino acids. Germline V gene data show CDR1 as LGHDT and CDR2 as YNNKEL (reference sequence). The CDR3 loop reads CASSPIRGKNTEAFF. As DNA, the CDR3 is TGTGCCAGCAGCCCAATCCGGGGAAAGAACACTGAAGCTTTCTTT.

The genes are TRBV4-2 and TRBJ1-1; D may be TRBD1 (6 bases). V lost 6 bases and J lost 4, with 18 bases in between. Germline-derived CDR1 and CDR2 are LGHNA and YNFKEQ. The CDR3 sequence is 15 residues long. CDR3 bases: TGTGCCAGCAGATCTACAGGGCTTGTTGGCACTGAAGCTTTCTTT. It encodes CASRSTGLVGTEAFF.

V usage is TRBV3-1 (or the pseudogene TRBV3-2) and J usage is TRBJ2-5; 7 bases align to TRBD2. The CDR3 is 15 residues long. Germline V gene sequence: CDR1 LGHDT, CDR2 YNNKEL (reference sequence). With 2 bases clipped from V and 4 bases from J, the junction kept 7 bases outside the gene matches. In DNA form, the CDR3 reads TGTGCCAGCAGCCAAACGAGGGGCGGGGGAGAGACCCAGTACTTC. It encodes CASSQTRGGGETQYF.

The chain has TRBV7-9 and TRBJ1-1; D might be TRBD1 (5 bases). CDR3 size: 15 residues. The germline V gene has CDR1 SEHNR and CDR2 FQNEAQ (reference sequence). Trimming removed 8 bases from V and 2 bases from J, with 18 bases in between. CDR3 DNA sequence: TGTGCCAGCTCCTCCTTGGGGCAGCTAAACACTGAAGCTTTCTTT. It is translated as CASSSLGQLNTEAFF.

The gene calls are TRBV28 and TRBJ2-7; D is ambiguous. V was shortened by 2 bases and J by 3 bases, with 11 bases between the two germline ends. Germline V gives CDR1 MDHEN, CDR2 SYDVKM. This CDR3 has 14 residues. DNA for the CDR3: TGTGCCAGCAGTTTAGGCGGATACCTCTACGAGCAGTACTTC. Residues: CASSLGGYLYEQYF.

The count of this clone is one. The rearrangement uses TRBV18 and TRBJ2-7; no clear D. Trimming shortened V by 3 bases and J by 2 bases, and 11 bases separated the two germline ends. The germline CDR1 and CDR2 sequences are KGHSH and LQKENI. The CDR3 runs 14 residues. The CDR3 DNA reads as TGTGCCAGCTCACCGGGCTCATTGCCCTACGAGCAGTACTTC. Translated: CASSPGSLPYEQYF.

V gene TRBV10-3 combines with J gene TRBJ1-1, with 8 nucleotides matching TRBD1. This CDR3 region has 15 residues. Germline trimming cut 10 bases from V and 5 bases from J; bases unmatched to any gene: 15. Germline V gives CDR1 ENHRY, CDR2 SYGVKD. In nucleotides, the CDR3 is TGTGCCACCCTAAACGACAGGGGCATGAGGACTGAAGCTTTCTTT. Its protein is CATLNDRGMRTEAFF.

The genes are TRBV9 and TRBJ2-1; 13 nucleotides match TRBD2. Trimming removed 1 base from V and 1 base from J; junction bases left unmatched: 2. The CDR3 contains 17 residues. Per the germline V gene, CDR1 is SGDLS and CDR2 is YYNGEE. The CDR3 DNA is TGTGCCAGCAGCGTATTGACTAGCGGGGGGTCCTACAATGAGCAGTTCTTC. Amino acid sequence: CASSVLTSGGSYNEQFF. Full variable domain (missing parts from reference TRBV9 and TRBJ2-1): DSGVTQTPKHLITATGQRVTLRCSPRSGDLSVYWYQQSLDQGLQFLIQYYNGEERAKGNILERFSAQQFPDLHSELNLSSLELGDSALYFCASSVLTSGGSYNEQFFGPGTRLTVL.

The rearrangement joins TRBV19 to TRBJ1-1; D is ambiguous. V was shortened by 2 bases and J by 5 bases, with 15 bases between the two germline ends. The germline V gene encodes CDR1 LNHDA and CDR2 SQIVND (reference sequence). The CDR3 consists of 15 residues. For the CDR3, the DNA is TGTGCCAGTAGTATAACCCCCGCCGCGGGAACTGAAGCTTTCTTT. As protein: CASSITPAAGTEAFF.

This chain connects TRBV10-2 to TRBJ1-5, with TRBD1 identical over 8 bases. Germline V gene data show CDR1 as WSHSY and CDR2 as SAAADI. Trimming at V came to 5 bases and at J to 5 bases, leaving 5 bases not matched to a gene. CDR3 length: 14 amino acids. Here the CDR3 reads CASSYRGRDQPQHF. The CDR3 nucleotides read TGCGCCAGCAGTTACAGGGGGAGAGATCAGCCCCAGCATTTT.